This T cell receptor beta chain was retrieved from a study of cytomegalovirus exposure and HLA in healthy donors. Study-level results: In an earlier analysis, about 87% or about 30%: the productive usage of most TCR beta V segments.

Primers for the PCR totalled 60 Vbeta and 13 Jbeta. Clones were read by immunoSEQ multiplex PCR, and TCRdb kept only the in-frame ones, dropping some. Of about 130,000 clones listed, around 77% were seen once; the top ten hold 1% to 1.5%. The CDR3 runs to 15 residues. Germline CDR1 reads SGHKS; CDR2 reads YYEKEE (reference sequence). V shed 3 bases and J 4 bases; nucleotides not matched to a gene: 7. This clone was seen a handful of times. Antigen specificity is unknown. Sequencing input: PBMCs. The V call is TRBV5-5, the J call TRBJ1-2; 9 bases align to TRBD1. This receptor was identified in a man in his fifties in good health and CMV-seronegative. For the CDR3, the DNA is TGTGCCAGCAGCTCAGGACAGGGGAGGTTCTATGGCTACACCTTC. Translated, it gives CASSSGQGRFYGYTF.